This is a list of T cell receptor beta chains from one sample in a study of graft-versus-host responses after intestinal transplantation. The assay was immunoSEQ multiplex PCR, and TCRdb's table has in-frame clones only and misses some. The sample has around 90,000 clones; 80% to 95% are singletons. Antigens for these TCRs are unknown. Specimen: unstimulated CD8+ T cells sorted from spleen or lymph node cells, collected before transplant. These receptor sequences come from a human donor who was the organ donor for an intestinal transplant. Both conserved end residues are part of each CDR3. The D gene is left open where the match is weak. Clone size is stated in some rows and not others, as once, few, many or a class when expanded.

TGTGCCAGCAGCTTAGGGGGCGGGGGAAAAGGCGAGACCCAGTACTTC CASSLGGGGKGETQYF TRBJ2-5 . . TRBV7-3
TGTGCCAGCAGCGTAGGGCCCGGGGACACCGGGGAGCTGTTTTTT CASSVGPGDTGELFF TRBJ2-2 . . TRBV9
TGTGCCAGCACTCACGAGCGGGGGGGCCTCAATGAGCAGTTCTTC CASTHERGGLNEQFF TRBJ2-1 . TRBD2 TRBV2
TGTGCCATCAGTGAGTGGGGACTAGCGGGGATCTACAATGAGCAGTTCTTC CAISEWGLAGIYNEQFF TRBJ2-1 . TRBD2 TRBV10-3
TGTGCCAGCAGCAGGACAGGCAATGAAAAACTGTTTTTT CASSRTGNEKLFF TRBJ1-4 . TRBD1 TRBV11-2
TGTGCCAGCAGTTACACCACAGGGGGCTATACCGAAGCTTTCTTT CASSYTTGGYTEAFF TRBJ1-1 . TRBD1 TRBV6-5
TGTGCCAGCAGTTACTCCCTAGCGGGAGGGTTGGATGAGCAGTTCTTC CASSYSLAGGLDEQFF TRBJ2-1 . TRBD2 TRBV6-5
TGTGCCAGCAGCGTAGCTCAGGGAGGTATCTCTGCCGCTAACTATGGCTACACCTTC CASSVAQGGISAANYGYTF TRBJ1-2 once . TRBV9
TGTGCCAGCAGTTCCGCCGGGGTAGACGAGCAGTACTTC CASSSAGVDEQYF TRBJ2-7 . . TRBV27
TGTGCCAGCAGCCCTAGCACAGATACGCAGTATTTT CASSPSTDTQYF TRBJ2-3 . . TRBV27
TGTGCCAGCAGTGGCAGGGGGTACGAGCAGTACTTC CASSGRGYEQYF TRBJ2-7 . TRBD1 TRBV6-1
TGCGCCAGCAGCGTCTCCGGGACAGGAAACTATGGCTACACCTTC CASSVSGTGNYGYTF TRBJ1-2 once TRBD1 TRBV5-1
TGTGCCAGCAGTCCCGGCGGGGGGCGGAATCAGCCCCAGCATTTT CASSPGGGRNQPQHF TRBJ1-5 once . TRBV28
TGTGCCAGCAGGAGACAGGGGGAGGCTGGCTACACCTTC CASRRQGEAGYTF TRBJ1-2 . TRBD1 TRBV28
TGCGCCAGCTGCTTCAGCGGGGGGGGTTACGAGCAGTACTTC CASCFSGGGYEQYF TRBJ2-7 once TRBD2 TRBV10-2
TGTGCCAGCAGTCTCCCGGGCGGCCTCGCGGGTGAGCAGTTCTTC CASSLPGGLAGEQFF TRBJ2-1 . . TRBV7-9
TGTGCCAGCAGCTTTACTAGCGGGGTTTACGAGCAGTACTTC CASSFTSGVYEQYF TRBJ2-7 . TRBD2 TRBV5-6
TGTGCCAGCAGTTCAGGCAACTATAATTCACCCCTCCACTTT CASSSGNYNSPLHF TRBJ1-6 . . TRBV6-5
TGCGCCATCCCATCTAGTGAAGGGAACACCGGGGAGCTGTTTTTT CAIPSSEGNTGELFF TRBJ2-2 . . TRBV5-1
TGTGCCAGCAGCTTAGCAACAGGGTACAATGAGCAGTTCTTC CASSLATGYNEQFF TRBJ2-1 . . TRBV7-6
TGTGCCAGCAGTCTGGTCGCGCGGGGTACCTACGAGCAGTACTTC CASSLVARGTYEQYF TRBJ2-7 . . TRBV27
TGTGCCAGCAGCTCCGGGACAGGGAATGAAAAACTGTTTTTT CASSSGTGNEKLFF TRBJ1-4 . TRBD1 TRBV5-4
TGCGCCAGCAGCCAAGAGAGCGGGTTCTACGAGCAGTACTTC CASSQESGFYEQYF TRBJ2-7 . . TRBV4-1
TGTGCCAGCAGTGCCTCACTAGCGGAGGTGTACTTC CASSASLAEVYF TRBJ2-7 . TRBD2 TRBV27
TGTGCCACCAGCAGAGGGACAGGGGAAGGGTATAGCAATCAGCCCCAGCATTTT CATSRGTGEGYSNQPQHF TRBJ1-5 . TRBD1 TRBV15
TGTGCCAGTAGTCTGGACCTGACAGATTTACCCCTCTCTGGCGGAAACACCATATATTTT CASSLDLTDLPLSGGNTIYF TRBJ1-3 . . TRBV19
TGTGCCAGCAGTGAGGTGGCGGGGGGTTACACAGATACGCAGTATTTT CASSEVAGGYTDTQYF TRBJ2-3 . TRBD2 TRBV2
TGTGCCAGCTCACCACCTCGACAGCCTAACTATGGCTACACCTTC CASSPPRQPNYGYTF TRBJ1-2 . . TRBV18
TGTGCCAGCTCACCAGAGATCAGGGGGTGGACTGAAGCTTTCTTT CASSPEIRGWTEAFF TRBJ1-1 . TRBD1 TRBV18
TGTGCCAGCAGCTCCCGCGGGGACCCCTCCTACGAGCAGTACTTC CASSSRGDPSYEQYF TRBJ2-7 . . TRBV4-2
TGTGCCAGCAGCGTCACGGTAGCCAAAGGTGACTATGGCTACACCTTC CASSVTVAKGDYGYTF TRBJ1-2 . . TRBV9
TGTGCCAGCAGGCCAGGGTTTTCACGCGTTAGAAAGACCCAGTACTTC CASRPGFSRVRKTQYF TRBJ2-5 . . TRBV5-4
TGTGCCAGCAGCCTTTCCCCCAGGGGCACCGGGGAGCTGTTTTTT CASSLSPRGTGELFF TRBJ2-2 . . TRBV5-6
TGTGCCAGCAGCTCCCCCATACAAACCCGCGGGGAGCTGTTTTTT CASSSPIQTRGELFF TRBJ2-2 . . TRBV11-2
TGTGCTAGTGGTCTGGACAGGGGGCGAGTCTATGGCTACACCTTC CASGLDRGRVYGYTF TRBJ1-2 . TRBD1 TRBV12-5
TGTGCCAGCAGCCAAACGCTGCAACTATACACTGAAGCTTTCTTT CASSQTLQLYTEAFF TRBJ1-1 . . TRBV14